The 8 T cell receptor beta chains presented below share a single source sample, sequenced in a study of OX40 agonist ivuxolimab in advanced cancers. Here immunoSEQ multiplex PCR was the method, and the copy in TCRdb shows in-frame clones only, minus some. This sample has 70,000 to 85,000 clones, with 85% to 95% found just once. Sequenced here: CD4+ or CD8+ T cells sorted from blood, sampled in a trial of the OX40 agonist ivuxolimab. Receptors were obtained from an adult with an advanced solid tumor such as melanoma, head and neck, liver or kidney cancer.

The chain's CDR3 is CASSFRGQNTEAFF. The CDR3 region has the DNA TGTGCCAGCAGTTTTAGGGGGCAAAACACTGAAGCTTTCTTT. The chain recombines TRBV28 with TRBJ1-1, with 7 bases that match TRBD1. The CDR3 loop spans 14 amino acids. With 3 bases clipped from V and 2 bases from J, the junction kept 3 bases outside the gene matches. Germline lookup yields CDR1 MDHEN and CDR2 SYDVKM.

CDR3 bases: TGTGCCAGCACCCTGGGCTCCTACGAGCAGTACTTC. Protein sequence: CASTLGSYEQYF. This chain uses TRBV18 with TRBJ2-5; D not resolved. The tail of the sequence fits TRBJ2-7 better, so the J call may be wrong. Germline V gene lookup returns CDR1 KGHSH and CDR2 LQKENI. The CDR3 spans 12 residues.

This clone appeared once. The chain recombines TRBV11-3 with TRBJ2-7; no firm D call. Germline V gene lookup returns CDR1 SGHNT and CDR2 YENEEA. The CDR3 has 11 residues. V gave up 4 bases and J gave up 0 bases, with 1 base separating them. This CDR3 is CASSYSYEQYF. The CDR3 DNA is TGTGCCAGCAGCTACTCCTACGAGCAGTACTTC.

The chain recombines TRBV27 with TRBJ2-5; D is tentatively TRBD1 or TRBD2 (5 bases each). The CDR3 totals 15 residues. V lost 3 bases to trimming and J lost 4 bases, with 15 bases between them. Germline CDR1 reads MNHEY; CDR2 reads SMNVEV (reference sequence). In DNA, the CDR3 is TGTGCCAGCAGTTTCCAATCCGGGACCTTAGAGACCCAGTACTTC. Its protein product is CASSFQSGTLETQYF.

This chain joins TRBV4-3 and TRBJ1-6; no firm D call. Germline V lookup: CDR1 LGHNA, CDR2 YSLEER. The CDR3 is 18 amino acids. Trimming left V 0 bases short and J 0 bases short, with 12 bases between. This CDR3 is CASSQDPPVFSYNSPLHF. In DNA, the CDR3 is TGCGCCAGCAGCCAAGACCCCCCAGTTTTCTCCTATAATTCACCCCTCCACTTT.

The rearrangement joins TRBV21-1 to TRBJ2-7; the table's D call TRBD1 went unverified against the DNA. TRBV21-1 is deemed a pseudogene. The CDR3 length is 15 residues. The CDR3 loop is CASRGGRTGGDEQYF. The CDR3 coding sequence is TGTGCCAGCAGAGGCGGGAGGACAGGGGGCGACGAGCAGTACTTC.

This clone was recorded a few times. The J gene is TRBJ2-1, the V gene TRBV28; 8 bases are a match to TRBD2. Germline trimming cut 8 bases from V and 0 bases from J; bases unmatched to any gene: 9. The germline V gene has CDR1 MDHEN and CDR2 SYDVKM. The CDR3 is 16 residues long. CDR3 loop: CASHGREGRSYNEQFF. The CDR3 DNA reads as TGTGCCAGCCACGGGAGGGAGGGACGCTCCTACAATGAGCAGTTCTTC.

The V call is TRBV6-6, the J call TRBJ1-2; D might be TRBD1 (5 bases). This CDR3 has 13 residues. Germline assignment: CDR1 MNHNY and CDR2 SVGAGI (reference sequence). Trimming took 5 bases from V and 2 from J, leaving 9 bases between them. This CDR3 reads CASSGGGNYGYTF. Here the CDR3 DNA reads TGTGCCAGCAGTGGCGGGGGGAACTATGGCTACACCTTC.